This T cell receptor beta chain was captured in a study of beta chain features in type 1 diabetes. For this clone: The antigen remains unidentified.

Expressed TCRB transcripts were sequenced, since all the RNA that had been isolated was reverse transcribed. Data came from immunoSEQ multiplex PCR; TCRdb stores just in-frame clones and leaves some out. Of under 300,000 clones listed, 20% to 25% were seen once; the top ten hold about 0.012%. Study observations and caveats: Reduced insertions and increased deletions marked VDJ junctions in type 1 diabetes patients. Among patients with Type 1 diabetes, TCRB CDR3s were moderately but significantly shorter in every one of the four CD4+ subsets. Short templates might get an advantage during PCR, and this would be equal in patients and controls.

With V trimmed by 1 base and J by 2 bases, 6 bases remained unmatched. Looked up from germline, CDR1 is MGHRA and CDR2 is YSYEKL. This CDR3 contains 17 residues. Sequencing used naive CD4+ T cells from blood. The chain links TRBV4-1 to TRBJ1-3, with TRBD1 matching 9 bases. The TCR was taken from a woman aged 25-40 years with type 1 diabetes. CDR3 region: CASSQGPGQGAGNTIYF. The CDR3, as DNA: TGCGCCAGCAGCCAAGGGCCGGGACAGGGAGCTGGAAACACCATATATTTT.